This T cell receptor beta chain was captured in a study of cytomegalovirus exposure and HLA in healthy donors (dated by TCRdb to about 2017). Regarding the study in general: An earlier analysis of roughly 500 of the donors reported 250 to 350 Gb of sequence data and 117 million unique TCR beta sequences obtained from about 180 million T cells. An early release that covered about 600 HLA-typed donors contained about 300 gigabases of sequencing data and about 93 million unique TCR sequences. The genetic ancestry cluster associated with self-reported Caucasian donors included 81% of the 350 to 500 genotyped donors. The aim of the study was to test whether cataloging public T cell receptors could identify signatures of past pathogen exposure. The T cell repertoires of several hundred subjects were profiled by immunosequencing and related to cytomegalovirus serostatus. Along with the approximately 670-subject first cohort, a separate validation cohort of about 110 different subjects was used. High-throughput TCR immunosequencing, statistical association of individual TCRs with disease status, and machine learning were combined to predict cytomegalovirus infection status. To study patterns of TCR occurrence, a later analysis re-analyzed previously published TCR beta repertoires from just over 650 donors and added high-resolution HLA genotyping. The later analysis used no new phenotypic data to find candidate immune exposures, relying instead on TCR beta sequences and their occurrence across donors. An earlier analysis of 500 to 750 of the donors applied high-throughput TCR beta sequencing to assess whether each TCR beta V gene segment acted as functional or pseudogenic. Donor age, sex, ethnicity and CMV serostatus were compiled together with the repertoire data. In a later genetic analysis, genome-wide SNP genotypes for about three fifths of the 666 donors were used, and that subset was treated as a discovery cohort. Every discovery cohort repertoire had been produced on one sequencing platform. HLA typing covered class I and class II loci at four-digit resolution. Typing coverage differed by locus: A, B, C, DRB1 and DQB1 were typed in roughly 620-640 donors, DQA1 in roughly 500, DPA1 in around 580, and DPB1 in 450 to 480. Several DR-DQ haplotypes were treated as single units for association and clustering because of strong linkage in the cohort. Across approximately 420 genotyped donors of the cohort, an average of approximately 240,000 unique TCR beta nucleotide sequences per donor were sequenced, and approximately 17% of those sequences were non-productive. Results and caveats for the whole study, not just this receptor: Some IMGT-functional V segments, including TRBV6-2 and TRBV6-3, could not be told apart with the 87-base-pair reads, so those segments were excluded. A further reported finding was that TCR beta sequences accurately predicted the HLA-A and HLA-B alleles for most subjects in the first cohort. In a later genetic analysis, a missense DCLRE1C variant was associated with V-gene and J-gene trimming of TCR beta chains, and the association was replicated in an independent cohort. The study listed 150 to 200 TCR beta chains as associated with cytomegalovirus. Correlated functional status among segregating V segments might reflect linkage disequilibrium, but an unknown experimental factor could not be ruled out. Because HLA typing was missing for some donors at each locus, association tests included only the typed subset. According to a later analysis, most CMV-associated TCR beta chains appeared to be HLA-restricted, and the HLA associations seemed to be driven largely by CMV exposure. Compared with equally common non-associated chains, HLA-associated TCR beta chains in a later analysis were more clonally expanded and had lower generation probabilities. In an earlier analysis of around 500 of the donors, most TCR beta V segments appeared in productive rearrangements about 90% or about 30% of the time, broadly matching IMGT annotations. According to the authors, the approach could potentially be generalized to other disease states and immunological phenotypes. Approximately 16 rarely observed V segments, including chromosome 9 orphons, were excluded from the earlier analysis of almost 600 of the donors because counts were too low. In both the original and validation cohorts, the classifier was reported to diagnose cytomegalovirus status with high specificity and sensitivity. The cohort was sequenced for TCR beta chains only, and without alpha or paired-chain data the features that could be detected were limited. Assigning TCR associations to individual alleles was difficult when HLA alleles, especially DR and DQ, strongly co-occurred. At a false discovery rate of 0.05, a later analysis linked under 20,000 TCR beta sequences to specific HLA alleles. While some public TCRs were present in many individuals, most TCR sequences turned up only very rarely across donors. Three of the identified cytomegalovirus-associated TCR beta chains were confirmed in vitro to be specific for cytomegalovirus antigens. According to a later analysis, parvovirus B19, influenza, CMV and Epstein-Barr virus appeared linked to several top co-occurrence clusters. Presence/absence analyses assumed roughly uniform sequencing depth across donors, an assumption that may not hold. A cluster of highly shared sequence variants was judged likely to be a technical artifact of the sequencing pipeline. In a later genetic analysis, fewer N-insertions in productive TCRs were reported among donors in an Asian-associated ancestry cluster than the roughly 670-donor mean. CMV serostatus was the only immune exposure information available for the cohort. A later analysis found that TCR association rates varied across HLA loci, with DRB1 alleles showing the most associated TCRs and HLA-C alleles the fewest.

Details on this clone: Its antigen is not yet known. Base quality data are lacking; no much larger clone is found one base away.

V lost 0 bases and J lost 2 bases; the stretch between them is 12 bases long. The CDR3 runs 15 residues from the cysteine to the phenylalanine. Only CDR3 DNA remains: 45 bases, in frame from the first base. Based on the germline V gene (reference sequence), the CDR1 and CDR2 sequences are SGHNT and YYREEE. To prepare the library, the immunoSEQ multiplex PCR assay was applied. The multiplex PCR relied on a mix of 60 forward primers for TCR Vbeta segments and 13 reverse primers for TCR Jbeta segments. The CDR3 region of rearranged TCR beta genes was amplified from genomic DNA with a multiplex PCR assay. Amplified TCR beta libraries were sequenced as 87-base-pair reads on the Illumina HiSeq System. The paper's data handling went like this. In a later analysis, roughly 80 million unique TCR beta chains were counted across the roughly 610 repertoires, and roughly 11 million of these chains were shared by at least two donors. Raw reads were error-corrected and collapsed into unique sequences by a nearest-neighbor algorithm in which closely related sequences were merged to remove PCR and sequencing errors. To assign V, D and J gene segments, CDR3 sequences were aligned to IMGT reference sequences. Each retained sequence needed at least a six-nucleotide match to both a V gene segment and a J gene segment. Rearrangements were called productive when the CDR3 lacked stop codons and stayed in frame with V and J; all others were non-productive. Following IMGT convention, CDR3 was defined as the stretch from the second conserved V-encoded cysteine to the conserved J-encoded phenylalanine. Sequences without an unambiguous match to a single V gene segment were excluded from the earlier analysis of about 600 of the donors. An earlier analysis of several hundred of the donors called V segments functional above 56.7% productive rearrangements and segregating when the between-donor standard deviation exceeded 5%. A statistical classification framework was developed to diagnose cytomegalovirus status using the catalog of TCR beta chain sequences. A later analysis assigned V and J genes by comparing TCR nucleotide sequences with IMGT/GENE-DB human TR gene sequences. The TCRdist pipeline was used in a later analysis to assign CDR3 sequences and most-parsimonious VDJ recombination scenarios. In a later analysis, every TCR beta chain was defined by the combination of its CDR3 amino acid sequence and its V-gene family, and reads without a unique V-gene family were dropped. As a way to deal with suspected cross-contamination and a sequencing artifact, a later analysis dropped over 550 nucleotide sequences that were highly shared and had low generation probability. For each public chain, a later analysis derived a clonal expansion index from normalized ranks of inferred template counts within each repertoire. In a later analysis, generation probabilities were computed with a VDJ recombination model fitted to out-of-frame rearrangements, and the resulting probabilities were checked against IGoR. A later analysis scored TCR-TCR, TCR-HLA and TCR-CMV co-occurrence with hypergeometric tests, applying a repertoire-size bias correction to TCR pairs. False discovery rates were estimated in a later analysis by permuting HLA or CMV assignments 20 times. In a later analysis, co-occurring TCRs were grouped using DBSCAN, with TCRdist sequence similarity added in when clustering inside HLA-allele-positive subsets. Repertoires with fewer than 30,000 or more than 120,000 public chains were left out of co-occurrence clustering, as were four to six repertoires with anomalous nucleotide sharing. The table comes from immuneACCESS by way of TCRdb, which keeps in-frame sequences with V and J called. Part of the clones is missing from these tables; in studies checked, under half for an unresolved V gene and the rest for unknown reasons. The V and J calls and the clone size are those of that table, but D and trimming were determined from the DNA. The sample table shows 100,000 to 150,000 clones, and about three quarters are seen once. 0.85% to 1.3% of the sample rests with the top ten.

The cohort was made up of about 610 healthy bone marrow donors. All cohort members were sampled while nominally healthy, although unrecorded immune exposures were likely present. CMV serostatus was recorded as positive for almost 300 and negative for about 50% of the roughly 670 cohort members, whereas no CMV serostatus was recorded for the donor in question. A peripheral blood sample was provided by each donor, and peripheral blood mononuclear cells were used for TCR beta sequencing. Genomic DNA extraction from the blood cell samples was performed with the Qiagen DNeasy Blood Extraction Kit. The sequence links TRBV5-4 to TRBJ2-7; matching of 6 bases hints at TRBD1 as the D gene. The sample was PBMCs. This receptor was obtained from a human donor in good health. This receptor carries the CDR3 CASSLEWGTTYEQYF. The DNA reads TGTGCCAGCAGCTTGGAGTGGGGGACAACCTACGAGCAGTACTTC.